These 22 T cell receptor beta chains originate from one sample sequenced in a study of blood T cell repertoires in COVID-19. Assay used: immunoSEQ multiplex PCR; TCRdb lists only in-frame clones, some missing. This repertoire shows hundreds of thousands of clones, around 90% found once; its top ten account for 1.5% to 2%. Sequencing input: PBMCs or T cells enriched from blood (not recorded which). Every receptor here comes from a woman between 18 and 29 years old with acute COVID-19.

This chain uses TRBV7-9 with TRBJ2-7; 7 nucleotides align to TRBD1. V trimming: 6 bases; J trimming: 5 bases; junction bases outside the gene matches: 4. This CDR3 has 12 residues. Germline lookup yields CDR1 SEHNR and CDR2 FQNEAQ (reference sequence). CDR3 in DNA: TGTGCCAGCAGAGACAGGGCCGACGAGCAGTACTTC. Translated, it gives CASRDRADEQYF.

V is TRBV18 and J is TRBJ2-7; TRBD1 aligns across 8 bases. The V segment lost 4 bases and the J segment 7 bases; nucleotides outside the gene matches: 9. Germline V gene lookup returns CDR1 KGHSH and CDR2 LQKENI. This CDR3 has 14 residues. The CDR3 region has the DNA TGTGCCAGCTCACATCCGGGACAGGCGGGGGAGCAGTACTTC. Its translation: CASSHPGQAGEQYF.

This clone was observed once. This chain joins TRBV19 and TRBJ2-2, with 9 bases matching TRBD2. V lost 0 bases to trimming and J lost 0 bases; unmatched junction nucleotides: 8. CDR1 and CDR2 from the germline V gene are LNHDA and SQIVND (reference sequence). This CDR3 is built from 19 residues. CDR3 sequence: CASSIDPGLARPNTGELFF. The CDR3 DNA reads TGTGCCAGTAGTATAGATCCGGGACTAGCTCGTCCGAACACCGGGGAGCTGTTTTTT.

The chain joins TRBV18 to TRBJ2-3, with 7 bases fitting TRBD2. Trimming cost V 0 bases and J 1 base; bases outside gene matches: 7. Per the germline V gene, CDR1 is KGHSH and CDR2 is LQKENI. This CDR3 comprises 17 residues. CDR3 coding DNA: TGTGCCAGCTCACCACCTTACGGGAGGAATGGCACAGATACGCAGTATTTT. Amino acids: CASSPPYGRNGTDTQYF.

Written as DNA, the CDR3 is TGTGCCAGCAGCGTAGCCGCGACAACGAACACCGGGGAGCTGTTTTTT. Protein product: CASSVAATTNTGELFF. The J gene is TRBJ2-2, the V gene TRBV9; D unresolved. This CDR3 has 16 residues. V lost 0 bases and J lost 0, with 9 bases in between. Germline V gene data show CDR1 as SGDLS and CDR2 as YYNGEE. The full variable domain, with the rest looked up from reference TRBV9 and TRBJ2-2, is DSGVTQTPKHLITATGQRVTLRCSPRSGDLSVYWYQQSLDQGLQFLIQYYNGEERAKGNILERFSAQQFPDLHSELNLSSLELGDSALYFCASSVAATTNTGELFFGEGSRLTVL.

V gene TRBV19 combines with J gene TRBJ2-5, with a weak D call TRBD2 (6 bases). Germline CDR1 is LNHDA and CDR2 is SQIVND (reference sequence). With 6 bases removed from V and 7 bases from J, the gap between germline ends came to 15 bases. The CDR3 has 13 amino acids. The CDR3 DNA reads TGTGCCAGTAGGCTTTCCCTCGGGGGGACCCAGTACTTC. It translates to CASRLSLGGTQYF.

The rearrangement links TRBV6-5 to TRBJ1-1; 8 nucleotides line up with TRBD1. The V gene's germline CDR1 is MNHEY and CDR2 SVGAGI. The CDR3 spans 15 residues. The junction had 13 bases not matched to a gene; V was cut back by 6 bases and J by 7 bases. The CDR3 DNA follows: TGTGCCAGCAGACCCGACAGGACAGGGAGCCTTGAAGCTTTCTTT. It is translated as CASRPDRTGSLEAFF.

This chain joins TRBV18 and TRBJ1-2; TRBD1 is a possible D gene (6 bases). The CDR3 is 13 residues long. In germline, CDR1 is KGHSH, CDR2 LQKENI. Trimming removed 4 bases from V and 5 bases from J, with 11 bases in between. The CDR3 DNA reads TGTGCCAGCTCACTATCGCAGGGGTATGGCTACACCTTC. This translates into CASSLSQGYGYTF.

The chain couples TRBV3-1 (or the pseudogene TRBV3-2) to TRBJ2-1; D is possibly TRBD1 (7 bases). Trimming removed 1 base at V and 9 bases at J, with 19 bases between. The CDR3 is made up of 16 amino acids. The germline gives CDR1 LGHDT, CDR2 YNNKEL (reference sequence). The DNA of the CDR3 is TGTGCCAGCAGCCAAGTCCTGCAGGGGGGAAGTGGTGAGCAGTTCTTC. This gives the protein CASSQVLQGGSGEQFF.

V is TRBV5-1 and J is TRBJ1-1, with TRBD1 matching over 9 bases. The CDR3 loop spans 17 amino acids. Germline CDR1 is SGHRS and CDR2 is YFSETQ. The junction had 8 bases not matched to a gene; V was cut back by 2 bases and J by 0 bases. CDR3 residues: CASSFKGTGLMNTEAFF. The CDR3 DNA is TGCGCCAGCAGCTTCAAGGGGACAGGGCTGATGAACACTGAAGCTTTCTTT.

The chain has TRBV7-9 and TRBJ2-1, with 8 positions matching TRBD2. J lost 5 bases, V lost 8 bases, and 14 bases had no gene match. Germline V lookup: CDR1 SEHNR, CDR2 FQNEAQ (reference sequence). This CDR3 comprises 16 residues. The CDR3 DNA is TGTGCCAGCGCCCCGATGAGCGGGAGTTGGGACAATGAGCAGTTCTTC. It codes for CASAPMSGSWDNEQFF.

This clone has just one count. V is TRBV24-1 and J is TRBJ1-2; 8 nucleotides agree with TRBD1. This CDR3 is 18 amino acids long. The germline V gene encodes CDR1 KGHDR and CDR2 SFDVKD. The V segment lost 2 bases and the J segment 3 bases; nucleotides outside the gene matches: 13. The CDR3 loop is CATSDSRTGSVRDYGYTF. Here the CDR3 DNA reads TGTGCCACCAGTGATTCCCGGACAGGGTCCGTTAGGGACTATGGCTACACCTTC.

The V gene is TRBV19, the J gene TRBJ2-1; tentatively, D is TRBD2 (6 bases). This CDR3 comprises 18 residues. Germline CDR1 is LNHDA and CDR2 is SQIVND (reference sequence). Trimming took off 6 bases at V and 0 bases at J, with 21 bases between the two ends. CDR3 coding DNA: TGTGCCAGTAGCCCAGCGGTCGGAGGGCCAAGCTCCTACAATGAGCAGTTCTTC. Its translation is CASSPAVGGPSSYNEQFF.

The V call is TRBV6-5, the J call TRBJ1-2, with 11 positions matching TRBD1. CDR3 size: 15 residues. The junction had 6 bases not matched to a gene; V was cut back by 5 bases and J by 4 bases. Germline assignment: CDR1 MNHEY and CDR2 SVGAGI. The CDR3 DNA reads TGTGCCAGCAGTCGGGACAGGGGGTCTGTCTATGGCTACACCTTC. This sequence encodes CASSRDRGSVYGYTF.

This chain links TRBV13 with TRBJ1-1; D not resolved. The CDR3 runs to 12 residues. Trimming removed 5 bases from V and 1 base from J, with 5 bases in between. The V gene's germline CDR1 is PRHDT and CDR2 FYEKMQ (reference sequence). In DNA form, the CDR3 reads TGTGCCAGCAGCCCCCAGAACACTGAAGCTTTCTTT. It translates to CASSPQNTEAFF.

The V gene is TRBV18, the J gene TRBJ2-7; 7 nucleotides agree with TRBD1. The CDR3 contains 14 residues. J lost 7 bases, V lost 2 bases, and 8 bases had no gene match. The germline V gene encodes CDR1 KGHSH and CDR2 LQKENI. This chain's CDR3 is CASSPRQGAEEQYF. CDR3 in DNA: TGTGCCAGCTCACCAAGACAGGGTGCGGAGGAGCAGTACTTC.

This clone was counted a single time. This sequence joins TRBV19 and TRBJ2-1; 7 bases map to TRBD2. V lost 7 bases and J lost 2; bases outside the gene matches: 5. This CDR3 comprises 14 residues. CDR1 is LNHDA and CDR2 is SQIVND in the germline V gene (reference sequence). The CDR3 protein is CASTFGGAYNEQFF. The CDR3 DNA reads TGTGCCAGTACTTTTGGGGGGGCCTACAATGAGCAGTTCTTC.

V gene TRBV25-1 combines with J gene TRBJ2-2; TRBD2 matches 12 bases. The CDR3 totals 14 residues. Germline CDR1 reads MGHDK; CDR2 reads SYGVNS. V lost 6 bases and J lost 9; bases outside the gene matches: 5. CDR3 in DNA: TGTGCCAGCAGACAGACTAGCGGGAGTTGGGAGCTGTTTTTT. It is translated as CASRQTSGSWELFF.

The V gene is TRBV28, the J gene TRBJ1-1; D is unclear. The CDR3 spans 16 residues. Deletions cut 6 bases from V and 5 bases from J, with 22 bases between. Germline CDR1 reads MDHEN; CDR2 reads SYDVKM. For the CDR3, the DNA is TGTGCCAGCAGCCCTCGACCAAAGAGGCCGAGTACTGAAGCTTTCTTT. Amino acid sequence: CASSPRPKRPSTEAFF.

This clone was picked up one time. V usage is TRBV7-9 and J usage is TRBJ1-4; TRBD1 might be the D (5 bases). The CDR3 covers 14 residues. Trimming took 1 base from V and 7 from J, leaving 10 bases between them. Germline V lookup: CDR1 SEHNR, CDR2 FQNEAQ (reference sequence). The chain's CDR3 is CASSLGQGSEKLFF. CDR3 nucleotide sequence: TGTGCCAGCAGCTTAGGGCAGGGAAGTGAAAAACTGTTTTTT.

This chain uses TRBV30 with TRBJ1-2, with unresolved D. The CDR3 covers 15 residues. Looked up from germline, CDR1 is GTSNPN and CDR2 is SVGIG (reference sequence). Between the trimmed V and J ends, which lost 0 bases and 4 bases, there was a span of 15 bases. The CDR3 loop reads CAWSVGGLGGYGYTF. The CDR3 bases are TGTGCCTGGAGTGTAGGCGGCTTGGGTGGCTATGGCTACACCTTC.

The rearrangement links TRBV10-3 to TRBJ2-1, with 13 bases lining up with TRBD2. V was clipped by 5 bases and J by 4 bases; unmatched bases: 17. This CDR3 has 20 amino acids. Per germline, CDR1 ENHRY and CDR2 SYGVKD. CDR3 nucleotides: TGTGCCATCAGTTTACCTCCGGGACTAGCGGGGTCGATGCGGTACAATGAGCAGTTCTTC. It encodes CAISLPPGLAGSMRYNEQFF.